This T cell receptor (beta chain) was sequenced during a study of CD8+ T cells in alopecia areata. Germline V lookup: CDR1 MNHEY, CDR2 SVGAGI. The CDR3 loop spans 14 amino acids. V lost 6 bases, J lost 1 base, and 2 bases stayed unmatched. Peripheral blood, together with lesional scalp punch biopsies, was collected from alopecia areata patients. This clone was seen a few times. In each case, RNA was isolated and then reverse transcribed into cDNA as the sequencing template. The data were produced by immunoSEQ multiplex PCR, yet TCRdb's version contains in-frame clones alone and is incomplete. The repertoire consists of about 120,000 clones, with 49% occurring once and the leading ten covering roughly a sixth.

Material: CD8+ T cells sorted from blood, obtained at week 0. The V and J genes are TRBV6-5 and TRBJ1-1, with 10 positions matching TRBD1. This receptor was taken from a human donor with alopecia areata. The CDR3 sequence: CASRTGGSNTEAFF. The CDR3, as DNA: TGTGCCAGCAGGACAGGGGGCTCGAACACTGAAGCTTTCTTT.